This passage covers 28 T cell receptor beta chains from one sample sequenced in a study of blood T cells in healthy people across ages. Alongside a J-beta primer mix, a sample-barcoded 5' primer served in a second PCR lasting about 7 to 11 cycles. TCRdb reprocessed the 5' RACE reads with MiXCR, giving one entry per CDR3 protein. This table has about 1.5 million distinct CDR3 sequences, approximately 43% appearing once. What was sequenced was blood. The receptors shown here come from a woman aged 18 to 35 in good health.

The rearrangement links TRBV6-1 to TRBJ1-1; perhaps TRBD1 as D (5 bases). V was clipped by 5 bases and J by 4 bases, with 14 bases between them. This CDR3 region has 14 residues. The germline V gene encodes CDR1 MNHNS and CDR2 SASEGT. CDR3 in amino acids: CASSPRADSTEAFF. The DNA for the CDR3 is TGTGCCAGCAGTCCACGCGCTGACAGCACTGAAGCTTTCTTT.

The chain links TRBV11-2 to TRBJ2-1; 9 nucleotides match TRBD2. The end of the DNA fits TRBJ2-7 better, so the J call may be wrong. Germline V gives CDR1 SGHAT, CDR2 FQNNGV. The length of the CDR3 is 16 residues. CDR3 coding DNA: TGTGCCAGCAGTCATACTAGCGGGCGTTCCTACAATGAGCAGTACTTC. This gives the protein CASSHTSGRSYNEQYF.

This sequence joins TRBV12-3 or TRBV12-4 and TRBJ2-3; no definite D call. Between the trimmed V and J ends, which lost 6 bases and 0 bases, there was a span of 10 bases. The CDR3 sequence is 14 residues long. The CDR3 region is CASRGVLSTDTQYF. The CDR3, as DNA: TGTGCCAGCAGGGGCGTACTCAGCACAGATACGCAGTATTTT.

This clonotype was seen a handful of times. The chain recombines TRBV27 with TRBJ1-2; 10 bases fit TRBD1. With 8 bases clipped from V and 2 bases from J, the junction kept 8 bases outside the gene matches. Germline lookup yields CDR1 MNHEY and CDR2 SMNVEV (reference sequence). The CDR3 is 15 amino acids. The CDR3 bases are TGTGCCAGCCGACGACCGGGACAGGGGAACTATGGCTACACCTTC. This encodes CASRRPGQGNYGYTF.

The chain carries TRBV20-1 and TRBJ2-1; perhaps TRBD2 as D (7 bases). V lost 5 bases and J 5 bases, leaving 16 bases between the germline ends. Germline V gives CDR1 DFQATT, CDR2 SNEGSKA (reference sequence). The CDR3 runs to 14 residues. The CDR3 is CSARWGGHHNEQFF. The DNA for the CDR3 is TGCAGTGCTCGGTGGGGGGGGCACCACAATGAGCAGTTCTTC.

The genes are TRBV27 and TRBJ2-5; unclear D gene. The DNA end is a closer match to TRBJ2-7, so the J assignment may be wrong. Germline CDR1 is MNHEY and CDR2 is SMNVEV (reference sequence). This CDR3 has 13 residues. The CDR3 DNA reads TGTGCCAGCAGTTTATCGAAAGACCACGAGCAGTACTTC. Translated, it gives CASSLSKDHEQYF.

In this sample, this clonotype turned up once. The J gene is TRBJ2-5, the V gene TRBV3-1, with D possibly matching TRBD1 (6 bases). Looked up from germline, CDR1 is LGHDT and CDR2 is YNNKEL (reference sequence). This CDR3 contains 15 residues. The ends were cut back, 4 bases at V and 11 bases at J, with 23 bases in the middle. CDR3 DNA sequence: TGTGCCAGCAGCCGTGCCGGGACACGGTACAATGAGCAGTACTTC. Amino acids: CASSRAGTRYNEQYF.

The chain is built from TRBV15 and TRBJ1-5; D not certain. V was clipped by 6 bases and J by 4 bases, with 7 bases between them. Per the germline V gene, CDR1 is LNHNV and CDR2 is YYDKDF (reference sequence). The CDR3 has 12 amino acids. The CDR3 reads CATREANQPQHF. In DNA, the CDR3 is TGTGCCACCAGAGAGGCAAATCAGCCCCAGCATTTT.

This clonotype occurred a few times. V is TRBV7-9 and J is TRBJ2-7; no clear D. This CDR3 region has 14 residues. Between the trimmed V and J ends, which lost 3 bases and 5 bases, there was a span of 14 bases. Germline assignment: CDR1 SEHNR and CDR2 FQNEAQ (reference sequence). In nucleotides, the CDR3 is TGTGCCAGCAGCTTGGGTCCTGGGTCGGACGAGCAGTACTTC. Translated, it gives CASSLGPGSDEQYF.

The chain has TRBV5-5 and TRBJ1-4; 7 bases map to TRBD1. V lost 4 bases to trimming and J lost 7 bases; unmatched junction nucleotides: 10. Germline CDR1 is SGHKS and CDR2 is YYEKEE (reference sequence). The CDR3 is 15 amino acids. The CDR3 sequence: CASSRERGLGEKLFF. The CDR3 DNA follows: TGTGCCAGCAGCCGGGAGAGGGGGCTTGGTGAAAAACTGTTTTTT. The complete variable domain, with remaining parts taken from reference TRBV5-5 and TRBJ1-4, reads DAGVTQSPTHLIKTRGQQVTLRCSPISGHKSVSWYQQVLGQGPQFIFQYYEKEERGRGNFPDRFSARQFPNYSSELNVNALLLGDSALYLCASSRERGLGEKLFFGSGTQLSVL.

The V gene is TRBV20-1, the J gene TRBJ2-2, with D possibly being TRBD2 (7 bases). Germline CDR1 reads DFQATT; CDR2 reads SNEGSKA (reference sequence). The CDR3 runs 15 residues. With 2 bases removed from V and 1 base from J, the gap between germline ends came to 11 bases. Here the CDR3 reads CSARRRGLNTGELFF. CDR3 sequence (DNA): TGCAGTGCTAGAAGGCGGGGGCTGAACACCGGGGAGCTGTTTTTT.

This clonotype was counted a few times. The chain is built from TRBV12-5 and TRBJ2-1; 12 bases agree with TRBD2. The V and J ends lost 5 bases and 3 bases, in that order; junction bases with no gene match: 11. Germline-derived CDR1 and CDR2 are LGHNT and FRNRAP. This CDR3 has 18 residues. The CDR3 DNA follows: TGTGCTAGTGGTGCCTCGGCGACTAGCGGGGGATACTACAATGAGCAGTTCTTC. Translating gives CASGASATSGGYYNEQFF. The entire variable domain, with the rest obtained from reference TRBV12-5 and TRBJ2-1, is as follows: DARVTQTPRHKVTEMGQEVTMRCQPILGHNTVFWYRQTMMQGLELLAYFRNRAPLDDSGMPKDRFSAEMPDATLATLKIQPSEPRDSAVYFCASGASATSGGYYNEQFFGPGTRLTVL.

The rearrangement joins TRBV27 to TRBJ2-5, with 10 nucleotides matching TRBD2. CDR1 MNHEY and CDR2 SMNVEV come from the germline V gene (reference sequence). The CDR3 totals 14 residues. V trimming: 3 bases; J trimming: 11 bases; junction bases outside the gene matches: 9. The CDR3 loop is CASSFGSGGAEQYF. CDR3 DNA sequence: TGTGCCAGCAGTTTTGGAAGCGGGGGGGCTGAGCAGTACTTC.

The rearrangement links TRBV7-2 to TRBJ2-5; possibly TRBD2 for D (5 bases). There are 13 residues in the CDR3. Per the germline V gene, CDR1 is SGHTA and CDR2 is FQGNSA. Between the trimmed V and J ends, which lost 4 bases and 4 bases, there was a span of 10 bases. For the CDR3, the DNA is TGTGCCAGCAGCTCCGATGAGGGAGAGACCCAGTACTTC. Amino acid sequence: CASSSDEGETQYF.

The V call is TRBV4-2, the J call TRBJ1-5; D unresolved. This CDR3 region has 14 residues. V was trimmed by 4 bases and J by 7 bases, leaving 14 bases between them. Germline CDR1 reads LGHNA; CDR2 reads YNFKEQ. As DNA, the CDR3 is TGTGCCAGCAGCCCCGACAATGGTGGCCAGCCCCAGCATTTT. This encodes CASSPDNGGQPQHF.

Remarks on this clonotype: One junction end does not reproduce the germline sequence, and a read error may be involved. V is TRBV14 and J is TRBJ2-3; D is unclear. Germline CDR1 and CDR2: SGHDN and FVKESK. This CDR3 is 15 amino acids long. CDR3 coding DNA: TGTGCCAGCAGCCAAGTTGGCTACCTCACAGATATGCAGTATTTT. Translation gives CASSQVGYLTDMQYF.

The V and J genes are TRBV7-9 and TRBJ2-3, with no clear D. Trimming pared 7 bases from V and 0 bases from J, leaving 11 bases between. CDR3 length: 14 amino acids. Germline V CDR1 and CDR2: SEHNR, FQNEAQ (reference sequence). The DNA of the CDR3 is TGTGCCAGCACCCACGACTCTAGCACAGATACGCAGTATTTT. Amino acid sequence: CASTHDSSTDTQYF.

The V and J genes are TRBV12-3 or TRBV12-4 and TRBJ1-1, with D possibly TRBD1 on 5 matching bases. Trimming removed 5 bases from V and 6 bases from J, with 19 bases in between. The CDR3 sequence is 15 residues long. The CDR3 DNA follows: TGTGCCAGCAGTGCCCCCCCCGGGGGTGCGCCTGAAGCTTTCTTT. It codes for CASSAPPGGAPEAFF.

The CDR3 bases are TGTGCCAGCAGCGCCCGAGTCCTACTAGCGGGGATGGTAGATACGCAGTATTTT. Protein sequence: CASSARVLLAGMVDTQYF. The V gene is TRBV3-1, the J gene TRBJ2-3, with 10 bases matching TRBD2. This CDR3 is built from 18 residues. The V and J ends lost 5 bases and 5 bases, in that order; junction bases with no gene match: 16. The V gene's germline CDR1 is LGHDT and CDR2 YNNKEL (reference sequence).

The chain combines TRBV6-5 with TRBJ2-1, with D tentatively TRBD1 or TRBD2 (6 bases each). Germline CDR1 reads MNHEY; CDR2 reads SVGAGI. V shed 0 bases and J shed 9 bases, with 18 bases lying between them. This CDR3 is built from 16 residues. In DNA, the CDR3 is TGTGCCAGCAGTTACTCGAGTTCTGGGGAGGACAGTGAGCAGTTCTTC. Translated, it gives CASSYSSSGEDSEQFF.

This rearrangement joins TRBV12-3 or TRBV12-4 to TRBJ1-2; no clear D gene. Trimming left V 6 bases short and J 5 bases short, with 16 bases between. The CDR3 covers 14 residues. The CDR3 DNA sequence: TGTGCCAGCAGGTCCCAGGCCTCGGCTTATGGCTACACCTTC. It yields the protein CASRSQASAYGYTF.

V gene TRBV7-9 combines with J gene TRBJ2-5; D is unclear. V was cut by 7 bases and J by 11 bases, with 26 bases left in between. The CDR3 is 15 residues long. The germline CDR1 and CDR2 sequences are SEHNR and FQNEAQ (reference sequence). The CDR3 region is CASKLMDHTRDEQYF. DNA for the CDR3: TGTGCCAGCAAGCTTATGGACCACACAAGGGATGAGCAGTACTTC.

V gene TRBV27 combines with J gene TRBJ2-1; TRBD1 is a possible D gene (6 bases). The ends were cut back, 2 bases at V and 5 bases at J, with 10 bases in the middle. There are 14 residues in the CDR3. The germline CDR1 and CDR2 sequences are MNHEY and SMNVEV (reference sequence). The DNA for the CDR3 is TGTGCCAGCAGTTTAAAGTGGACAGACAATGAGCAGTTCTTC. This sequence encodes CASSLKWTDNEQFF.

This clonotype appeared a single time. The chain employs TRBV7-3 and TRBJ2-3, with a tentative D call TRBD2 (6 bases). CDR3 length: 15 amino acids. The germline CDR1 and CDR2 sequences are SGHTA and FQGTGA. With 8 bases removed from V and 4 bases from J, the gap between germline ends came to 19 bases. As DNA, the CDR3 is TGTGCCAGCTTATACAGGAGGGATCGTCCAGATACGCAGTATTTT. This gives the protein CASLYRRDRPDTQYF. Complete variable domain (other parts from reference TRBV7-3 and TRBJ2-3): GAGVSQTPSNKVTEKGKYVELRCDPISGHTALYWYRQSLGQGPEFLIYFQGTGAADDSGLPNDRFFAVRPEGSVSTLKIQRTERGDSAVYLCASLYRRDRPDTQYFGPGTRLTVL.

The chain is built from TRBV10-3 and TRBJ2-1; D may be TRBD1 (6 bases). The CDR3 runs to 15 residues. Trimming pared 4 bases from V and 13 bases from J, leaving 23 bases between. Germline values: CDR1 ENHRY, CDR2 SYGVKD. The CDR3 here is CAISGSLNEGETQFF. The CDR3, as DNA: TGTGCCATCAGTGGGTCACTCAACGAGGGGGAGACCCAGTTCTTC.

To note about this clonotype: A junction boundary mismatches the germline segment, possibly from a read error. This rearrangement joins TRBV30 to TRBJ2-1; 8 bases match TRBD2. Germline V gene sequence: CDR1 GTSNPN, CDR2 SVGIG (reference sequence). The CDR3 consists of 13 residues. The CDR3 reads CVWEREYLNEQFF. CDR3 in DNA: TGTGTCTGGGAGCGGGAGTATCTTAATGAGCAGTTCTTC.

This chain connects TRBV10-3 to TRBJ1-2; D gene ambiguous. CDR1 and CDR2 from the germline V gene are ENHRY and SYGVKD. V dropped 2 bases and J dropped 6 bases, with 7 bases sitting between them. The CDR3 has 12 residues. CDR3 residues: CAISEGSDGYTF. For the CDR3, the DNA is TGTGCCATCAGTGAGGGGAGCGATGGCTACACCTTC.

About this clonotype itself: An end of the junction differs from the germline gene, which may be a read error. The CDR3 nucleotides read TGTGCCAGCAGTTCCAGAGAGGCGGGGGATTCCTACAGTGAGCAGTTCTTC. It encodes CASSSREAGDSYSEQFF. The chain carries TRBV27 and TRBJ2-1, with 7 bases matching TRBD2. The germline CDR1 and CDR2 sequences are MNHEY and SMNVEV (reference sequence). This CDR3 is 17 amino acids long.